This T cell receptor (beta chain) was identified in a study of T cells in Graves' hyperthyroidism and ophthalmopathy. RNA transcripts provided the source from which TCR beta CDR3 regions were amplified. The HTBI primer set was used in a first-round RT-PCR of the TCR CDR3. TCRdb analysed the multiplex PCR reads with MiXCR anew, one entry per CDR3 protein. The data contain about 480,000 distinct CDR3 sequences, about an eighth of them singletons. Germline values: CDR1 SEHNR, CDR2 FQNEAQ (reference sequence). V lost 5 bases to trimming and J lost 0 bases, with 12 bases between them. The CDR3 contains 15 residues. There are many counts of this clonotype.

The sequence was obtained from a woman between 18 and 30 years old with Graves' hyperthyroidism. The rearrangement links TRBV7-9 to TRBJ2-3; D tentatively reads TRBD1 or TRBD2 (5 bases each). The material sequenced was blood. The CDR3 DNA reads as TGTGCCAGCAGCGCACTCCGGGACAGCACAGATACGCAGTATTTT. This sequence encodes CASSALRDSTDTQYF.